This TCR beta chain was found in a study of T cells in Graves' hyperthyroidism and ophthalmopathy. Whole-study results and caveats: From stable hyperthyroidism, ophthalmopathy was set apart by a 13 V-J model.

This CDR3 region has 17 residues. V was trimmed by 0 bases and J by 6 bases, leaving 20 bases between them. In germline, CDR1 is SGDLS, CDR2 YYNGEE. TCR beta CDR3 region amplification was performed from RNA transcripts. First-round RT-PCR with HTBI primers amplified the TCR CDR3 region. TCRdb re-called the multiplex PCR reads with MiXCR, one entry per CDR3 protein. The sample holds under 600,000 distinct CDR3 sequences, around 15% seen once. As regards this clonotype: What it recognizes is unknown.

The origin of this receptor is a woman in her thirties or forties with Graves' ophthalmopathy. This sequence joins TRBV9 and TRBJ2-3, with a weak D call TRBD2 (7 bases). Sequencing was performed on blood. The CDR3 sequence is CASSVALGGAGLDTQYF. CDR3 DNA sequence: TGTGCCAGCAGCGTAGCTCTTGGGGGGGCAGGTTTGGATACGCAGTATTTT.